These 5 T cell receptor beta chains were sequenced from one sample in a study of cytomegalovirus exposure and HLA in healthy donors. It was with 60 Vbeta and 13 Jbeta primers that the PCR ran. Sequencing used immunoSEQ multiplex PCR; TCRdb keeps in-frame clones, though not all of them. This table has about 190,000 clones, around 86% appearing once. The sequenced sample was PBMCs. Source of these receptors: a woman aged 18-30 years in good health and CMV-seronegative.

In DNA form, the CDR3 reads TGCGCCAGCAGCTTGACTAGCGGGGGGACCCAGTACTTC. It yields the protein CASSLTSGGTQYF. The V gene is TRBV5-1, the J gene TRBJ2-5, with TRBD2 matching 11 bases. CDR1 is SGHRS and CDR2 is YFSETQ in the germline V gene. Trimming removed 1 base from V and 7 bases from J; junction bases left unmatched: 0. The CDR3 sequence is 13 residues long.

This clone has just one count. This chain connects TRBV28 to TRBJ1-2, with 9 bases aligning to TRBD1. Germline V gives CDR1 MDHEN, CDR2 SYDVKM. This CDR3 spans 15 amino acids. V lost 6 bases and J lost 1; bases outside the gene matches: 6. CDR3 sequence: CASSQTGGSNYGYTF. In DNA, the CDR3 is TGTGCCAGCAGCCAGACAGGGGGAAGTAACTATGGCTACACCTTC.

CDR3 coding DNA: TGTGCCAGTAGTATGCTTTCTCTGCGGGGGTACCAGTATTTT. This sequence encodes CASSMLSLRGYQYF. V is TRBV19 and J is TRBJ2-3, with TRBD2 matching over 7 bases. The trim removed 3 bases at V and 12 bases at J, leaving 12 bases unmatched. Germline CDR1 LNHDA, CDR2 SQIVND (reference sequence). The CDR3 length is 14 residues.

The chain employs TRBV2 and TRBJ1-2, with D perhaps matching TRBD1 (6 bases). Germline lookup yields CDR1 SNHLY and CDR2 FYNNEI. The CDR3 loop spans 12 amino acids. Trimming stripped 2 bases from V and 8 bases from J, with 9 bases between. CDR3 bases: TGTGCCAGCAGTGAACAGGGGCGCGGCTACACCTTC. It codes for CASSEQGRGYTF.

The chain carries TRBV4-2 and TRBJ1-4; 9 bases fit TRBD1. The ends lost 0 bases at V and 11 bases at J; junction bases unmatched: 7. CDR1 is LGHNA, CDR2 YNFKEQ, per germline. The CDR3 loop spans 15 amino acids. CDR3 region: CASSQEWTGVGKLFF. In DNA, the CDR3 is TGTGCCAGCAGCCAAGAATGGACAGGGGTGGGGAAACTGTTTTTT.